The 21 T cell receptor beta chains reported below all come from one sample, sequenced in a study of T cells after yellow fever vaccination. In TCRdb, the 5' RACE reads were re-called with MiXCR into one record per CDR3 protein. The repertoire consists of 300,000 to 400,000 distinct CDR3 sequences, with 8.7% occurring once and the leading ten covering about a sixth. This specimen was PBMCs, taken on the day of the first yellow fever vaccination. The receptors were sampled from a man aged 18-30 years who received the YFV17D yellow fever vaccine.

This clonotype was seen more than once but under ten times. The chain is built from TRBV18 and TRBJ2-1; no clear D. Germline V gives CDR1 KGHSH, CDR2 LQKENI. The length of the CDR3 is 13 residues. The V end lost 4 bases, the J end lost 5 bases, and 9 bases lay between the germline ends. The CDR3 region is CASSRTDNNEQFF. For the CDR3, the DNA is TGTGCCAGCTCACGGACGGATAACAATGAGCAGTTCTTC. Complete variable domain (other parts from reference TRBV18 and TRBJ2-1): NAGVMQNPRHLVRRRGQEARLRCSPMKGHSHVYWYRQLPEEGLKFMVYLQKENIIDESGMPKERFSAEFPKEGPSILRIQQVVRGDSAAYFCASSRTDNNEQFFGPGTRLTVL.

The chain employs TRBV7-9 and TRBJ1-5; a possible D gene is TRBD1 (6 bases). This CDR3 contains 14 residues. Trimming cost V 6 bases and J 5 bases, with 14 bases left between them. CDR1 SEHNR and CDR2 FQNEAQ come from the germline V gene (reference sequence). The CDR3 coding sequence is TGTGCCAGCAGTAAGCAGGGGAGCGATCAGCCCCAGCATTTT. Translated: CASSKQGSDQPQHF.

The chain employs TRBV6-1 and TRBJ2-7; 7 nucleotides align to TRBD1. After removal of 6 bases from V and 2 bases from J, the junction contained 10 bases not matched to a gene. The length of the CDR3 is 15 residues. Germline V gene lookup returns CDR1 MNHNS and CDR2 SASEGT. The CDR3 loop is CASRTGQGVTYEQYF. CDR3 DNA sequence: TGTGCCAGCAGGACAGGGCAAGGAGTTACCTACGAGCAGTACTTC.

V usage is TRBV10-3 and J usage is TRBJ2-1, with 12 positions matching TRBD2. The CDR3 runs to 14 residues. With V trimmed by 6 bases and J by 4 bases, 1 base remained unmatched. Germline-derived CDR1 and CDR2 are ENHRY and SYGVKD. Here the CDR3 DNA reads TGTGCCATCAGGGGGACTAGCGGGTACAATGAGCAGTTCTTC. It codes for CAIRGTSGYNEQFF.

Many counts were recorded for this clonotype. The genes are TRBV5-5 and TRBJ1-5; D not certain. This CDR3 has 14 residues. Trimming pared 4 bases from V and 5 bases from J, leaving 13 bases between. Germline V gene lookup returns CDR1 SGHKS and CDR2 YYEKEE (reference sequence). The CDR3 coding sequence is TGTGCCAGCAGCCGAATTGGACGGGATCAGCCCCAGCATTTT. It codes for CASSRIGRDQPQHF.

This clonotype was observed a few times. The chain links TRBV7-2 to TRBJ1-1, with D perhaps matching TRBD1 (5 bases). Germline CDR1 is SGHTA and CDR2 is FQGNSA. The CDR3 runs 14 residues. Between the trimmed V and J ends, which lost 1 base and 1 base, there was a span of 7 bases. The CDR3: CASSLVGENTEAFF. The CDR3 DNA reads as TGTGCCAGCAGCTTAGTAGGGGAGAACACTGAAGCTTTCTTT.

J is TRBJ1-1 and V is TRBV6-5; D gene unclear. Germline V gene data show CDR1 as MNHEY and CDR2 as SVGAGI. This CDR3 is built from 14 residues. The ends were cut back, 2 bases at V and 6 bases at J, with 13 bases in the middle. The CDR3 nucleotides are TGTGCCAGCAGTTACGGAAGGGATTCATCTGAAGCTTTCTTT. Translated: CASSYGRDSSEAFF.

A few counts support this clonotype. The chain employs TRBV7-2 and TRBJ1-6; 9 nucleotides match TRBD1. Looked up from germline, CDR1 is SGHTA and CDR2 is FQGNSA. J lost 8 bases, V lost 2 bases, and 1 base had no gene match. The CDR3 covers 14 residues. The CDR3 sequence: CASSLRDRDSPLHF. The CDR3 nucleotides read TGTGCCAGCAGCTTACGGGACAGGGATTCACCCCTCCACTTT.

This clonotype was found a few times. The chain is built from TRBV12-3 or TRBV12-4 and TRBJ1-5, with 8 bases aligning to TRBD1. The CDR3 length is 17 residues. The V gene end was trimmed by 4 bases and the J gene end by 6 bases; junction bases not matched to a gene: 14. The CDR3 sequence is CASSSAGGSVGGQPQHF. CDR3 bases: TGTGCCAGCAGTTCTGCAGGGGGCTCGGTGGGTGGTCAGCCCCAGCATTTT.

This clonotype was seen only a few times. The chain is built from TRBV6-2 or TRBV6-3 and TRBJ2-7, with 7 bases that match TRBD2. Germline CDR1 reads MNHEY; CDR2 reads SVGEGT. Trimming at V came to 6 bases and at J to 0 bases, leaving 5 bases not matched to a gene. The CDR3 sequence is 14 residues long. The CDR3 region has the DNA TGTGCCAGCAGGGCAGCGGGGCGCTCCTACGAGCAGTACGTC. It codes for CASRAAGRSYEQYV.

The chain uses TRBV5-1 and TRBJ2-5, with D tentatively TRBD2 (5 bases). Trimming cost V 0 bases and J 5 bases, with 14 bases left between them. The CDR3 spans 15 residues. Germline V gives CDR1 SGHRS, CDR2 YFSETQ. CDR3 residues: CASSLERNSYETQYF. DNA of the CDR3: TGCGCCAGCAGCTTGGAGCGGAACAGCTACGAGACCCAGTACTTC.

This clonotype was seen more than once but under ten times. The V gene is TRBV7-9, the J gene TRBJ1-1; D ambiguous. This CDR3 contains 14 residues. Germline V gene data show CDR1 as SEHNR and CDR2 as FQNEAQ (reference sequence). The V and J ends lost 3 bases and 3 bases respectively, with 11 bases between them. The CDR3 loop is CASSLPWDDTEAFF. CDR3 DNA sequence: TGTGCCAGCAGCTTGCCCTGGGATGACACTGAAGCTTTCTTT.

The chain recombines TRBV7-9 with TRBJ1-1; the match to TRBD1 covers 7 bases. Trimming at V came to 5 bases and at J to 5 bases, leaving 5 bases not matched to a gene. CDR1 and CDR2 from the germline V gene are SEHNR and FQNEAQ (reference sequence). This CDR3 region has 13 residues. Written as DNA, the CDR3 is TGTGCCAGCAGCGTGAACAGGGGTACTGAAGCTTTCTTT. Translated, it gives CASSVNRGTEAFF.

This clonotype was observed many times. The chain carries TRBV10-1 and TRBJ1-3; TRBD1 matches 9 bases. Germline V gene data show CDR1 as WNHNN and CDR2 as SYGVQD (reference sequence). The CDR3 has 15 residues. J gave up 9 bases and V 9 bases, and 15 bases lay outside the gene matches. DNA for the CDR3: TGCGCCAGTACCCGGACAGGGGTTATCTTCGGCACCATATATTTT. Amino acids: CASTRTGVIFGTIYF.

This clonotype has just a few counts. This chain joins TRBV6-1 and TRBJ1-6; 9 bases are a match to TRBD1. Germline lookup yields CDR1 MNHNS and CDR2 SASEGT. This CDR3 spans 16 amino acids. With V trimmed by 6 bases and J by 9 bases, 12 bases remained unmatched. The DNA for the CDR3 is TGTGCCAGCAGGGTACCGGGACAGGGAGCGGGTTCACCCCTCCACTTT. It specifies CASRVPGQGAGSPLHF.

This clonotype was seen many times. The chain employs TRBV20-1 and TRBJ2-5; TRBD2 agrees at 12 bases. V trimming: 3 bases; J trimming: 1 base; junction bases outside the gene matches: 3. The CDR3 consists of 15 residues. From germline, CDR1 is DFQATT and CDR2 SNEGSKA (reference sequence). CDR3 sequence: CSASPSGGAQETQYF. In DNA form, the CDR3 reads TGCAGTGCTAGTCCTAGCGGGGGGGCCCAAGAGACCCAGTACTTC.

In its sample, this clonotype was seen a few times. The rearrangement links TRBV4-3 to TRBJ1-2, with D hard to call. The germline V gene encodes CDR1 LGHNA and CDR2 YSLEER. V was pared by 4 bases and J by 3 bases, with 12 bases between. The CDR3 is made up of 14 amino acids. CDR3 in amino acids: CASSPRTEDYGYTF. In nucleotides, the CDR3 is TGCGCCAGCAGCCCCAGGACGGAGGACTATGGCTACACCTTC.

This chain uses TRBV29-1 with TRBJ2-2; D is uncertain. Germline CDR1 reads SQVTM; CDR2 reads ANQGSEA. V dropped 6 bases and J dropped 2 bases, with 10 bases sitting between them. CDR3 length: 13 residues. CDR3 protein: CSVRLSNTGELFF. In DNA, the CDR3 is TGCAGCGTAAGACTGAGTAACACCGGGGAGCTGTTTTTT.

V is TRBV5-5 and J is TRBJ2-2; D gene uncertain. This CDR3 spans 11 amino acids. Germline loops: CDR1 SGHKS, CDR2 YYEKEE (reference sequence). V was shortened by 0 bases and J by 10 bases, with 4 bases between the two germline ends. The CDR3 loop reads CASSLGEELFF. The CDR3 nucleotides read TGTGCCAGCAGCTTGGGAGAGGAGCTGTTTTTT.

The J gene is TRBJ1-2, the V gene TRBV10-3, with TRBD1 matching over 7 bases. This CDR3 spans 18 amino acids. V shed 0 bases and J 3 bases; nucleotides not matched to a gene: 13. The germline CDR1 and CDR2 sequences are ENHRY and SYGVKD. CDR3 bases: TGTGCCATCAGTGAGTCTAGGGGGCGAGGACGGAAAGACTATGGCTACACCTTC. Translation gives CAISESRGRGRKDYGYTF.

This rearrangement joins TRBV20-1 to TRBJ1-2; D unclear. The V end lost 5 bases, the J end lost 2 bases, and 9 bases lay between the germline ends. The CDR3 is 12 residues long. Germline V gene data show CDR1 as DFQATT and CDR2 as SNEGSKA (reference sequence). CDR3 sequence: CSAPNRNYGYTF. CDR3 sequence (DNA): TGCAGTGCTCCGAACCGAAACTATGGCTACACCTTC.